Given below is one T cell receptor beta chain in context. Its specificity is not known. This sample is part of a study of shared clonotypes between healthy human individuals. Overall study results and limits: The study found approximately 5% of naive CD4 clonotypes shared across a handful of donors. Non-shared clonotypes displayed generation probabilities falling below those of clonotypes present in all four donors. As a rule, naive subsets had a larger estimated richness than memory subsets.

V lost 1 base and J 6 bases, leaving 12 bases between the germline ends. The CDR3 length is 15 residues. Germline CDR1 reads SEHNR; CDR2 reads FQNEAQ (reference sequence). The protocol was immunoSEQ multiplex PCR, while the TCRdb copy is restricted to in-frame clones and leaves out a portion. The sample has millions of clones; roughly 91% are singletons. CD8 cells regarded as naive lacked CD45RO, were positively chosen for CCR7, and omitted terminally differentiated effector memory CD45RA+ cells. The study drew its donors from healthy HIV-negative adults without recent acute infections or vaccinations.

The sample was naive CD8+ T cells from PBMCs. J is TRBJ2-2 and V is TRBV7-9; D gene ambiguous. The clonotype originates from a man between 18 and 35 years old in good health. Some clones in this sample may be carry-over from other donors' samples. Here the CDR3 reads CASSLGSGTAGELFF. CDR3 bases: TGTGCCAGCAGCTTAGGGTCGGGTACGGCCGGGGAGCTGTTTTTT.